One and the same sample provided the 27 T cell receptor beta chains below, sequenced in a study of a mutant IDH1 vaccine in newly diagnosed glioma. These TCRs are of unknown antigen specificity. Noted time point: week 35, safety follow-up. Each dose of the vaccine consisted of 300 ug of mutant IDH1 20-mer peptide, with topical imiquimod. TCRdb keeps only in-frame clones here, not all; method: immunoSEQ multiplex PCR. The data contain about 74,000 clones, approximately 86% of them singletons. The sample in question was PBMCs, obtained from a glioma patient whose treatment included an IDH1 peptide vaccine. Receptor source: a man in his thirties or forties with glioma.

The V call is TRBV6-4, the J call TRBJ1-1; maybe TRBD1 (6 bases). CDR1 and CDR2 (germline): MRHNA, SNTAGT. The CDR3 sequence is 14 residues long. V dropped 0 bases and J dropped 4 bases, with 9 bases sitting between them. The CDR3 nucleotides read TGTGCCAGCAGTGACTCGGGGGGGGCCACTGAAGCTTTCTTT. Protein sequence: CASSDSGGATEAFF.

The gene calls are TRBV5-1 and TRBJ1-2; 7 positions agree with TRBD1. Germline V lookup: CDR1 SGHRS, CDR2 YFSETQ. The CDR3 has 15 amino acids. Trimming cost V 0 bases and J 0 bases; bases outside gene matches: 2. The CDR3 nucleotides are TGCGCCAGCAGCTTGGGGGACAGAGCTAACTATGGCTACACCTTC. Its protein product is CASSLGDRANYGYTF.

The V and J genes are TRBV6-1 and TRBJ2-2; possibly TRBD2 for D (5 bases). The CDR3 totals 15 residues. Germline lookup yields CDR1 MNHNS and CDR2 SASEGT. V was cut by 5 bases and J by 7 bases, with 17 bases left in between. The CDR3 reads CASSRIREAVGELFF. The CDR3 DNA follows: TGTGCCAGCAGTCGAATAAGGGAAGCGGTCGGGGAGCTGTTTTTT.

The V call is TRBV6-1, the J call TRBJ2-7; TRBD1 matches at 7 bases. Germline V gives CDR1 MNHNS, CDR2 SASEGT. The CDR3 has 15 residues. Trimming at V came to 3 bases and at J to 0 bases, leaving 5 bases not matched to a gene. DNA for the CDR3: TGTGCCAGCAGTGATAGGACAGGTGGCTCCTACGAGCAGTACTTC. This codes for CASSDRTGGSYEQYF.

This chain connects TRBV27 to TRBJ1-1, with TRBD1 identical over 10 bases. J lost 6 bases, V lost 5 bases, and 9 bases had no gene match. Germline CDR1 is MNHEY and CDR2 is SMNVEV (reference sequence). The CDR3 length is 15 residues. CDR3 nucleotide sequence: TGTGCCAGCAGTCCACGGGACAGGGGAGTCGCTGAAGCTTTCTTT. Protein product: CASSPRDRGVAEAFF.

The chain has TRBV5-5 and TRBJ2-7; 10 nucleotides agree with TRBD2. The J segment lost 5 bases and the V segment lost 0 bases, leaving 5 bases of the junction unmatched. The CDR3 is 15 amino acids. In germline, CDR1 is SGHKS, CDR2 YYEKEE (reference sequence). The DNA for the CDR3 is TGTGCCAGCAGCTTGGGTAACCTAGCGGGAGACGAGCAGTACTTC. Translated, it gives CASSLGNLAGDEQYF.

The rearrangement uses TRBV19 and TRBJ2-7; TRBD1 might be the D (7 bases). Trimming took 2 bases from V and 1 from J, leaving 15 bases between them. The CDR3 length is 16 residues. Germline V lookup: CDR1 LNHDA, CDR2 SQIVND (reference sequence). CDR3 loop: CASSIKWQGGSYEQYF. CDR3 nucleotide sequence: TGTGCCAGTAGTATAAAGTGGCAGGGGGGTTCCTACGAGCAGTACTTC.

The chain carries TRBV7-2 and TRBJ2-1; D gene uncertain. Germline values: CDR1 SGHTA, CDR2 FQGNSA. The CDR3 has 13 residues. V was cut by 8 bases and J by 0 bases, with 8 bases left in between. The CDR3 nucleotides are TGTGCCAGCGCTCGGCTCTCCTACAATGAGCAGTTCTTC. Translating it yields CASARLSYNEQFF.

This chain uses TRBV18 with TRBJ2-7; D gene unclear. The CDR3 spans 13 residues. Germline CDR1 is KGHSH and CDR2 is LQKENI. V was shortened by 1 base and J by 3 bases, with 7 bases between the two germline ends. The CDR3: CASSPQTRYEQYF. The CDR3 region has the DNA TGTGCCAGCTCACCACAGACCCGCTACGAGCAGTACTTC.

With respect to this clone: At one end, the junction sequence differs from germline, possibly due to a read error. This chain joins TRBV27 and TRBJ2-1; weak D call: TRBD2 (6 bases). The CDR3 has 16 residues. Germline CDR1 reads MNHEY; CDR2 reads SMNVEV (reference sequence). The CDR3 DNA reads TGTGCCAGCCGTTTCTTAGCGGAGAGCTCCTACAATGAGCAGTTCTTC. As protein: CASRFLAESSYNEQFF.

The chain couples TRBV7-9 to TRBJ2-1; no definite D call. The ends were cut back, 1 base at V and 9 bases at J, with 7 bases in the middle. CDR1 and CDR2 from the germline V gene are SEHNR and FQNEAQ (reference sequence). The CDR3 is made up of 12 amino acids. CDR3 bases: TGTGCCAGCAGCTTAGGTGTAACTGAGCAGTTCTTC. This gives the protein CASSLGVTEQFF.

The chain links TRBV28 to TRBJ1-2; unclear D gene. The CDR3 spans 12 residues. Germline values: CDR1 MDHEN, CDR2 SYDVKM. Trimming took 1 base from V and 5 from J, leaving 5 bases between them. The CDR3 nucleotides read TGTGCCAGCAGTTTATCCGGGTATGGCTACACCTTC. Protein: CASSLSGYGYTF.

The chain employs TRBV30 and TRBJ2-5; 11 bases align to TRBD2. Losses at the gene ends were 1 base for V and 4 bases for J; bases not matched to a gene: 2. Looked up from germline, CDR1 is GTSNPN and CDR2 is SVGIG (reference sequence). The CDR3 is 14 amino acids. The CDR3 protein is CAWSAGLAAETQYF. The CDR3 DNA follows: TGTGCCTGGAGTGCGGGACTAGCGGCAGAGACCCAGTACTTC.

The CDR3 protein is CASDVRGGPTYEQYF. The CDR3 nucleotides read TGTGCCAGCGACGTACGGGGGGGGCCGACCTACGAGCAGTACTTC. The rearrangement joins TRBV16 to TRBJ2-7; 8 bases are a match to TRBD2. This CDR3 has 15 amino acids. CDR1 is KGHSY, CDR2 FQNENV, per germline. With V trimmed by 8 bases and J by 2 bases, 11 bases remained unmatched.

The V gene is TRBV5-4, the J gene TRBJ1-2, with 7 bases lining up with TRBD1. The V and J ends lost 9 bases and 5 bases, in that order; junction bases with no gene match: 10. The CDR3 has 13 residues. Germline CDR1 is SGHNT and CDR2 is YYREEE (reference sequence). The CDR3 is CAITEGARYGYTF. CDR3 DNA sequence: TGTGCCATCACCGAGGGGGCACGGTATGGCTACACCTTC.

J is TRBJ2-7 and V is TRBV2; TRBD2 matches 9 bases. The CDR3 contains 11 residues. Germline V gene data show CDR1 as SNHLY and CDR2 as FYNNEI. J gave up 11 bases and V 6 bases, and 5 bases lay outside the gene matches. The CDR3: CASSLAGDKYF. CDR3 nucleotides: TGTGCCAGCAGCTTAGCGGGAGATAAGTACTTC. Complete variable domain (other parts from reference TRBV2 and TRBJ2-7): EPEVTQTPSHQVTQMGQEVILRCVPISNHLYFYWYRQILGQKVEFLVSFYNNEISEKSEIFDDQFSVERPDGSNFTLKIRSTKLEDSAMYFCASSLAGDKYFGPGTRLTVT.

The chain joins TRBV6-6 to TRBJ1-1, with 7 bases aligning to TRBD1. The junction had 7 bases not matched to a gene; V was cut back by 4 bases and J by 8 bases. The germline gives CDR1 MNHNY, CDR2 SVGAGI (reference sequence). The CDR3 has 13 amino acids. In DNA, the CDR3 is TGTGCCAGCAGTTTCCGGGACAGAGTAGAAGCTTTCTTT. This encodes CASSFRDRVEAFF.

The chain uses TRBV30 and TRBJ1-2, with 8 bases identical to TRBD1. The CDR3 has 13 amino acids. The ends lost 1 base at V and 3 bases at J; junction bases unmatched: 1. Germline CDR1 and CDR2: GTSNPN and SVGIG (reference sequence). The CDR3 coding sequence is TGTGCCTGGAGTGCGGACAGGGACTATGGCTACACCTTC. This gives the protein CAWSADRDYGYTF. Filled out from reference TRBV30 and TRBJ1-2, the complete variable domain reads SQTIHQWPATLVQPVGSPLSLECTVEGTSNPNLYWYRQAAGRGLQLLFYSVGIGQISSEVPQNLSASRPQDRQFILSSKKLLLSDSGFYLCAWSADRDYGYTFGSGTRLTVV.

This chain connects TRBV9 to TRBJ2-1, with 8 bases fitting TRBD2. V was clipped by 1 base and J by 0 bases; unmatched bases: 6. Germline V gene sequence: CDR1 SGDLS, CDR2 YYNGEE. There are 17 residues in the CDR3. Here the CDR3 DNA reads TGTGCCAGCAGCGTAATGGGGACTAGGAGCTCCTACAATGAGCAGTTCTTC. Protein product: CASSVMGTRSSYNEQFF.

The rearrangement uses TRBV7-9 and TRBJ2-5; 7 bases map to TRBD1. The J call may be mistaken, given a closer DNA end match to TRBJ2-7. CDR3 size: 15 residues. CDR1 is SEHNR, CDR2 FQNEAQ, per germline (reference sequence). The CDR3 region has the DNA TGTGCCAGCAGCCAATTCGAACAGGGGAACGACGAGCAGTACTTC. It encodes CASSQFEQGNDEQYF.

This clone has more than one count but fewer than ten. The chain recombines TRBV5-8 with TRBJ2-5, with D maybe TRBD2 (5 bases). With 0 bases removed from V and 4 bases from J, the gap between germline ends came to 13 bases. CDR1 and CDR2 (germline): SGHTS, YDEGEE. The CDR3 runs to 15 residues. The CDR3 loop reads CASSLEVGGSETQYF. As DNA, the CDR3 is TGTGCCAGCAGCTTGGAGGTTGGCGGGTCAGAGACCCAGTACTTC.

This clone showed up just once. The rearrangement uses TRBV5-1 and TRBJ1-1, with D tentatively TRBD1 (5 bases). Trimming pared 5 bases from V and 0 bases from J, leaving 11 bases between. The germline CDR1 and CDR2 sequences are SGHRS and YFSETQ. This CDR3 is built from 14 residues. CDR3 nucleotides: TGCGCCAGCAGGAGGGACGGTCTGAACACTGAAGCTTTCTTT. Translated, it gives CASRRDGLNTEAFF. Drawing the rest from reference TRBV5-1 and TRBJ1-1, the complete variable domain is KAGVTQTPRYLIKTRGQQVTLSCSPISGHRSVSWYQQTPGQGLQFLFEYFSETQRNKGNFPGRFSGRQFSNSRSEMNVSTLELGDSALYLCASRRDGLNTEAFFGQGTRLTVV.

This clone was picked up one time. The chain is built from TRBV18 and TRBJ2-1; TRBD2 matches 13 bases. The CDR3 covers 15 residues. Germline V CDR1 and CDR2: KGHSH, LQKENI. V trimming: 4 bases; J trimming: 5 bases; junction bases outside the gene matches: 2. Here the CDR3 reads CASSLGTSGNNEQFF. CDR3 bases: TGTGCCAGCTCACTCGGGACTAGCGGGAACAATGAGCAGTTCTTC.

The V and J genes are TRBV10-2 and TRBJ2-1, with TRBD2 identical over 8 bases. Unmatched junction bases numbered 7, after V lost 0 bases and J lost 6 bases. Germline assignment: CDR1 WSHSY and CDR2 SAAADI. This CDR3 is built from 16 residues. CDR3 DNA sequence: TGCGCCAGCAGTGAGTCGAGGACGGGAGGGGGCAATGAGCAGTTCTTC. Its protein is CASSESRTGGGNEQFF.

This chain joins TRBV10-3 and TRBJ1-4; D is perhaps TRBD1 (5 bases). Trimming shortened V by 3 bases and J by 8 bases, and 13 bases separated the two germline ends. This CDR3 spans 14 amino acids. Germline values: CDR1 ENHRY, CDR2 SYGVKD. CDR3 sequence: CAISEAQGREKLFF. The CDR3 bases are TGTGCCATCAGTGAAGCCCAGGGAAGGGAAAAACTGTTTTTT.

V is TRBV11-2 and J is TRBJ1-2; D possibly corresponds to TRBD1 (5 bases). Trimming shortened V by 5 bases and J by 4 bases, and 17 bases separated the two germline ends. From germline, CDR1 is SGHAT and CDR2 FQNNGV. The CDR3 is made up of 15 amino acids. CDR3 sequence reads: CASSLGAGSSYGYTF. Written as DNA, the CDR3 is TGTGCCAGCAGCCTCGGGGCGGGCAGTAGCTATGGCTACACCTTC.

V gene TRBV4-2 combines with J gene TRBJ1-2; D is ambiguous. This CDR3 has 13 amino acids. V was shortened by 0 bases and J by 8 bases, with 10 bases between the two germline ends. From germline, CDR1 is LGHNA and CDR2 YNFKEQ. This CDR3 reads CASSQDNGRGYTF. The CDR3 DNA sequence: TGTGCCAGCAGCCAAGACAACGGCCGCGGCTACACCTTC.